Listed here are 25 T cell receptor beta chains from one sample, sequenced in a study of beta chain features in type 1 diabetes listed by TCRdb under 2018. Overall study outcomes, separate from this receptor: Type 1 diabetes patients showed a moderate but significant shortening of TCRB CDR3 length in all four CD4+ subsets.

These receptors' targets are unknown. The library was obtained by the immunoSEQ multiplex PCR assay. The High Capacity cDNA Reverse Transcription Kit was used to reverse transcribe all of the isolated RNA, meaning that expressed TCRB transcripts were what got sequenced. TCRdb limited this immuneACCESS table to in-frame rearrangements with V and J called. A share of clones is missing; checked studies link under half to unresolved V genes, and the rest is unexplained. Here the sample has roughly 50,000 clones; 35% to 55% occur a single time. The ten biggest clones cover roughly 0.13% of the sample. The sequenced sample consisted of stem cell memory CD4+ T cells from blood. The sample's cell subset or site label is to be understood as: stem cell-like memory CD4+ T cells. The origin of the receptors is a man between 25 and 39 years old with type 1 diabetes.

This clone was observed a few times. This chain joins TRBV5-1 and TRBJ1-6, with D possibly being TRBD1 (5 bases). The CDR3 loop spans 13 amino acids. V dropped 5 bases and J dropped 6 bases, with 9 bases sitting between them. Germline CDR1 is SGHRS and CDR2 is YFSETQ. CDR3 DNA: TGCGCCAGCAGTCTTGACAGTAATTCACCCCTCCACTTT. It translates to CASSLDSNSPLHF.

This rearrangement joins TRBV27 to TRBJ2-3, with a weak D call TRBD2 (6 bases). Trimming took off 2 bases at V and 6 bases at J, with 12 bases between the two ends. Germline CDR1 is MNHEY and CDR2 is SMNVEV (reference sequence). The CDR3 consists of 14 residues. Here the CDR3 DNA reads TGTGCCAGCAGTTTACGTGGGAGGCGGGATACGCAGTATTTT. Its translation is CASSLRGRRDTQYF.

In DNA, the CDR3 is TGTGCCAGCAGCTTACTAGCGGGAGGGACCAATGAGCAGTTCTTC. This sequence encodes CASSLLAGGTNEQFF. The gene calls are TRBV7-9 and TRBJ2-1; TRBD2 matches 12 bases. CDR3 length equals 15 residues. In germline, CDR1 is SEHNR, CDR2 FQNEAQ (reference sequence). V gave up 2 bases and J gave up 6 bases; unmatched junction bases: 2.

The rearrangement uses TRBV11-2 and TRBJ2-7, with a tentative D call TRBD2 (6 bases). This CDR3 comprises 13 residues. Germline V CDR1 and CDR2: SGHAT, FQNNGV. V lost 1 base and J 7 bases, leaving 11 bases between the germline ends. Here the CDR3 DNA reads TGTGCCAGCAGCTTAGCGGGAGTTGTGGAGCAGTACTTC. The encoded protein is CASSLAGVVEQYF.

The chain couples TRBV5-1 to TRBJ1-4; TRBD1 might be the D (5 bases). V was shortened by 8 bases and J by 8 bases, with 16 bases between the two germline ends. The CDR3 spans 13 residues. Germline V gives CDR1 SGHRS, CDR2 YFSETQ. The CDR3 is CASSGGGGEKLFF. CDR3 nucleotide sequence: TGCGCCAGTTCTGGCGGGGGGGGAGAAAAACTGTTTTTT.

This clone turned up a few times. V is TRBV9 and J is TRBJ2-1, with 14 nucleotides matching TRBD2. Germline loops: CDR1 SGDLS, CDR2 YYNGEE. Trimming cost V 2 bases and J 9 bases; bases outside gene matches: 10. The CDR3 runs to 17 residues. CDR3 in DNA: TGTGCCAGCAGCGTCGCCACCGGGACTAGCGGGAGTAGTGAGCAGTTCTTC. Residues: CASSVATGTSGSSEQFF.

V usage is TRBV27 and J usage is TRBJ2-7; TRBD1 agrees at 7 bases. The V gene end was trimmed by 4 bases and the J gene end by 4 bases; junction bases not matched to a gene: 7. Germline V gene sequence: CDR1 MNHEY, CDR2 SMNVEV (reference sequence). CDR3 size: 14 residues. In DNA, the CDR3 is TGTGCCAGCAGTTCGTCCGGGACAGCATACGAGCAGTACTTC. Translated: CASSSSGTAYEQYF.

The CDR3 reads CASRPAGARTGELFF. DNA of the CDR3: TGTGCCAGCAGACCAGCGGGAGCTCGCACCGGGGAGCTGTTTTTT. The chain links TRBV28 to TRBJ2-2; the match to TRBD2 covers 8 bases. The CDR3 has 15 residues. Trimming removed 6 bases from V and 4 bases from J; junction bases left unmatched: 7. The germline CDR1 and CDR2 sequences are MDHEN and SYDVKM.

V gene TRBV11-1 combines with J gene TRBJ2-7; 11 bases map to TRBD2. Germline CDR1 is SGHAT and CDR2 is FQDESV (reference sequence). V lost 5 bases and J lost 1; bases outside the gene matches: 4. The CDR3 loop spans 15 amino acids. The CDR3 reads CASSQTSGTSYEQYF. The CDR3, as DNA: TGTGCCAGCAGCCAGACTAGCGGGACTTCCTACGAGCAGTACTTC.

V gene TRBV29-1 combines with J gene TRBJ2-7, with 7 bases that match TRBD1. After removal of 5 bases from V and 0 bases from J, the junction contained 4 bases not matched to a gene. The CDR3 consists of 13 residues. CDR1 SQVTM and CDR2 ANQGSEA come from the germline V gene. CDR3 loop: CSVWDSISYEQYF. The CDR3 bases are TGCAGCGTTTGGGACAGCATCTCCTACGAGCAGTACTTC.

This clone was seen a few times. This sequence joins TRBV2 and TRBJ2-7; TRBD2 matches at 7 bases. Trimming took 1 base from V and 5 from J; bases not matched to a gene: 5. The CDR3 spans 14 residues. CDR1 SNHLY and CDR2 FYNNEI come from the germline V gene. In DNA, the CDR3 is TGTGCCAGCAGTGAAGTGGGGGGGTCCGACGAGCAGTACTTC. Translation gives CASSEVGGSDEQYF.

This chain uses TRBV5-1 with TRBJ1-2; possibly TRBD1 for D (5 bases). This CDR3 comprises 15 residues. Deletions cut 4 bases from V and 3 bases from J, with 16 bases between. Germline-derived CDR1 and CDR2 are SGHRS and YFSETQ. CDR3 bases: TGCGCCAGCAGCCCTGACAGCGCTGGGGACTATGGCTACACCTTC. Translated: CASSPDSAGDYGYTF.

The CDR3 nucleotides are TGTGCCAGCAGTCTCTTAGCGGGAGGGCCCTACAATGAGCAGTTCTTC. Translated, it gives CASSLLAGGPYNEQFF. This sequence joins TRBV28 and TRBJ2-1; 11 bases are shared with TRBD2. Germline V gene data show CDR1 as MDHEN and CDR2 as SYDVKM. The CDR3 totals 16 residues. J was trimmed by 2 bases and V by 5 bases; bases with no gene match: 5.

The V gene is TRBV27, the J gene TRBJ2-3; 9 bases align to TRBD2. V shed 4 bases and J 8 bases; nucleotides not matched to a gene: 7. Germline V lookup: CDR1 MNHEY, CDR2 SMNVEV (reference sequence). CDR3 length: 14 amino acids. In DNA, the CDR3 is TGTGCCAGCAGTTCCCGGGGGACTAGCCTTACGCAGTATTTT. This translates into CASSSRGTSLTQYF.

This chain connects TRBV18 to TRBJ1-1; D gene unclear. Germline CDR1 and CDR2: KGHSH and LQKENI. The CDR3 is 13 amino acids. Trimming cost V 3 bases and J 7 bases, with 12 bases left between them. CDR3 amino acids: CASSPGGRIEAFF. Written as DNA, the CDR3 is TGTGCCAGCTCACCCGGCGGGAGGATTGAAGCTTTCTTT.

The chain uses TRBV2 and TRBJ1-2; the match to TRBD1 covers 7 bases. The germline CDR1 and CDR2 sequences are SNHLY and FYNNEI. CDR3 length: 13 residues. Trimming at V came to 6 bases and at J to 1 base, leaving 2 bases not matched to a gene. The CDR3 is CASRTGINYGYTF. The CDR3 coding sequence is TGTGCCAGCAGGACAGGGATTAACTATGGCTACACCTTC.

This chain links TRBV28 with TRBJ2-7; D possibly corresponds to TRBD2 (6 bases). Germline V gives CDR1 MDHEN, CDR2 SYDVKM. Trimming removed 7 bases at V and 6 bases at J, with 25 bases between. The CDR3 sequence is 16 residues long. CDR3 DNA: TGTGCCAGCACCAAAGCGGGCAGGGTTGATCCGGGCGAGCAGTACTTC. Its translation is CASTKAGRVDPGEQYF.

With respect to this clone: The junction departs from germline at one end; a sequencing error may be responsible. This chain links TRBV28 with TRBJ2-7; 8 positions agree with TRBD2. The CDR3 sequence is 12 residues long. Germline lookup yields CDR1 MDHEN and CDR2 SYDVKM. The CDR3 spells CASRKRSGSSNF. Written as DNA, the CDR3 is TGTGCCAGCAGAAAAAGAAGCGGGAGCTCAAACTTC.

The V call is TRBV28, the J call TRBJ1-4; D is unresolved. Germline V CDR1 and CDR2: MDHEN, SYDVKM. The V and J ends lost 6 bases and 3 bases respectively, with 11 bases between them. The CDR3 is 14 amino acids. DNA for the CDR3: TGTGCCAGCAGCCAGCCAGGTGCTAATGAAAAACTGTTTTTT. It encodes CASSQPGANEKLFF.

The CDR3 here is CASSMYRGQPQHF. CDR3 coding DNA: TGTGCCAGTAGTATGTATCGGGGACAGCCCCAGCATTTT. This rearrangement joins TRBV19 to TRBJ1-5; D is unclear. Germline V gene lookup returns CDR1 LNHDA and CDR2 SQIVND (reference sequence). CDR3 size: 13 residues. V was clipped by 3 bases and J by 7 bases, with 10 bases between them.

J is TRBJ2-1 and V is TRBV7-9, with 9 bases fitting TRBD1. J lost 2 bases, V lost 5 bases, and 4 bases had no gene match. The germline V gene has CDR1 SEHNR and CDR2 FQNEAQ (reference sequence). The CDR3 runs 15 residues. The DNA for the CDR3 is TGTGCCAGCAGCCCCCGGACAGGGGCCTACAATGAGCAGTTCTTC. It translates to CASSPRTGAYNEQFF.

This clone turned up a few times. The chain is built from TRBV5-1 and TRBJ2-7; possibly TRBD1 for D (6 bases). The CDR3 spans 14 residues. The germline V and J ends were trimmed by 3 bases and 2 bases, with 12 bases remaining between them. Germline V gene sequence: CDR1 SGHRS, CDR2 YFSETQ. CDR3: CASSYKTGTYEQYF. CDR3 DNA: TGCGCCAGCAGCTACAAGACAGGTACCTACGAGCAGTACTTC. The entire variable domain, with the rest obtained from reference TRBV5-1 and TRBJ2-7, is as follows: KAGVTQTPRYLIKTRGQQVTLSCSPISGHRSVSWYQQTPGQGLQFLFEYFSETQRNKGNFPGRFSGRQFSNSRSEMNVSTLELGDSALYLCASSYKTGTYEQYFGPGTRLTVT.

The rearrangement joins TRBV9 to TRBJ1-2, with unresolved D. From germline, CDR1 is SGDLS and CDR2 YYNGEE. Trimming removed 0 bases from V and 9 bases from J, with 9 bases in between. The CDR3 has 12 amino acids. The CDR3 nucleotides read TGTGCCAGCAGCGTAGTTGGGCAGAGCTACACCTTC. The encoded protein is CASSVVGQSYTF.

CDR3 amino acids: CASSPPGLAGGGETQYF. The CDR3 region has the DNA TGTGCCAGCAGCCCCCCGGGACTAGCGGGAGGGGGGGAGACCCAGTACTTC. The chain recombines TRBV5-4 with TRBJ2-5; TRBD2 agrees at 16 bases. CDR3 size: 17 residues. Trimming took 4 bases from V and 5 from J; bases not matched to a gene: 8. Germline V gene sequence: CDR1 SGHNT, CDR2 YYREEE (reference sequence).

This clone came up a few times. The chain joins TRBV7-9 to TRBJ2-7; D possibly corresponds to TRBD2 (6 bases). Between the trimmed V and J ends, which lost 1 base and 4 bases, there was a span of 11 bases. Germline lookup yields CDR1 SEHNR and CDR2 FQNEAQ (reference sequence). The CDR3 spans 14 residues. The CDR3 DNA sequence: TGTGCCAGCAGCTTAGGGGGACTGGGGTACGAGCAGTACTTC. This translates into CASSLGGLGYEQYF. The whole variable domain, remainder taken from reference TRBV7-9 and TRBJ2-7, is DTGVSQNPRHKITKRGQNVTFRCDPISEHNRLYWYRQTLGQGPEFLTYFQNEAQLEKSRLLSDRFSAERPKGSFSTLEIQRTEQGDSAMYLCASSLGGLGYEQYFGPGTRLTVT.